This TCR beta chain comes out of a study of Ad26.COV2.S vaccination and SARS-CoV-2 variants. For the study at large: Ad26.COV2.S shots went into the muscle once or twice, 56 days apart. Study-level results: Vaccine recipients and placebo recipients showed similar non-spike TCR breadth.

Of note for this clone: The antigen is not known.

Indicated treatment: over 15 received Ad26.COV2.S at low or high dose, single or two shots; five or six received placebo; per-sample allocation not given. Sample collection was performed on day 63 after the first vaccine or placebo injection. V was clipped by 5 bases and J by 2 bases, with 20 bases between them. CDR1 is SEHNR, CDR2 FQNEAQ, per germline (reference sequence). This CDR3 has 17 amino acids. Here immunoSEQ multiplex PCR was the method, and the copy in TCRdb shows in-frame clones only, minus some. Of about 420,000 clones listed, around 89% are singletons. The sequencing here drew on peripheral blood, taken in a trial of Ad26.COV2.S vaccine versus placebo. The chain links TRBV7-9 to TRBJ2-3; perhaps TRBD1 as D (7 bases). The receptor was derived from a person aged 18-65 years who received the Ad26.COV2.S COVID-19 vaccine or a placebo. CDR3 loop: CASSPEEGQLLTDTQYF. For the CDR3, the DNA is TGTGCCAGCAGCCCGGAGGAGGGACAGCTACTCACAGATACGCAGTATTTT.